This entry features one T cell receptor beta chain sequence. Its antigen is still unknown. Within one base of it there is no much larger clone, and no base qualities were kept. The sample comes from a study of control samples from healthy donors and cancer patients (dated by TCRdb to about 2020). Receptor libraries were prepared by the immunoSEQ multiplex PCR assay. TCRdb obtained this table from immuneACCESS and retained in-frame rearrangements with V and J assigned. These tables miss some clones; where compared with another copy, unresolved V genes account for less than half of the shortfall, and the remainder is unexplained. Counted in this sample were around 13,000 clones; approximately 93% of them appeared once. The ten largest account for approximately 15% of the sample. The origin of this receptor is an older man with lung cancer. Sequenced input: PBMCs.

The bases read TGTGCCAGCAGCCGACAGAATGAGCAGTTCTTC. The translation is CASSRQNEQFF. The sequence links TRBV11-3 to TRBJ2-1; the D gene is perhaps TRBD1, on 5 matching bases. Trimming costs V 5 bases and J 7 bases, and their ends lie 6 bases apart. The CDR3 sequence holds 11 residues, the cysteine and phenylalanine included. Just the 33-base CDR3 DNA is kept, in frame starting at base 1. The germline V gene supplies CDR1 SGHNT and CDR2 YENEEA.